What follows are 25 T cell receptor beta chains derived from one specimen sequenced in a study of blood T cells in healthy people across ages. The second PCR ran roughly 7 to 12 cycles with a sample-barcoded 5' primer and J-beta primers. Using its own MiXCR run on the 5' RACE reads, TCRdb lists one record per CDR3 protein. The sample has 750,000 to 850,000 distinct CDR3 sequences, just under 25% seen once. The sample was also reused in another study, on T cells of mothers and their children.

The sequenced material came from blood. Receptor source: a boy aged 5 to 17 in good health.

The chain uses TRBV7-3 and TRBJ2-7, with 7 bases aligning to TRBD2. CDR3 length: 15 residues. Germline trimming cut 1 base from V and 3 bases from J; bases unmatched to any gene: 6. CDR1 SGHTA and CDR2 FQGTGA come from the germline V gene. The CDR3 nucleotides are TGTGCCAGCAGCTTAAGCCACGGGACTAACTACGAGCAGTACTTC. Translation: CASSLSHGTNYEQYF. The whole variable domain, filled in from reference TRBV7-3 and TRBJ2-7, reads GAGVSQTPSNKVTEKGKYVELRCDPISGHTALYWYRQSLGQGPEFLIYFQGTGAADDSGLPNDRFFAVRPEGSVSTLKIQRTERGDSAVYLCASSLSHGTNYEQYFGPGTRLTVT.

The V and J genes are TRBV7-9 and TRBJ2-2; D is uncertain. Trimming left V 5 bases short and J 7 bases short, with 11 bases between. Germline V gene data show CDR1 as SEHNR and CDR2 as FQNEAQ (reference sequence). CDR3 length: 13 residues. The CDR3 coding sequence is TGTGCCAGCAGCCCCGCGAAGGACGGGGAGCTGTTTTTT. It translates to CASSPAKDGELFF.

This chain joins TRBV15 and TRBJ2-7; a possible D gene is TRBD1 (6 bases). The length of the CDR3 is 13 residues. Trimming took 8 bases from V and 4 from J, leaving 15 bases between them. Germline assignment: CDR1 LNHNV and CDR2 YYDKDF (reference sequence). CDR3 sequence: CATAGNRVYEQYF. The CDR3 nucleotides are TGTGCCACCGCCGGGAACAGGGTGTACGAGCAGTACTTC.

CDR3 in DNA: TGTGCCAGCAGCTTAGGCGGGATCAGCACAGATACGCAGTATTTT. Its translation: CASSLGGISTDTQYF. The chain uses TRBV11-2 and TRBJ2-3; maybe TRBD2 (6 bases). Germline V CDR1 and CDR2: SGHAT, FQNNGV. The V end lost 1 base, the J end lost 0 bases, and 8 bases lay between the germline ends. The CDR3 is made up of 15 amino acids.

This clonotype occurred a few times. The rearrangement links TRBV7-2 to TRBJ2-3; no firm D call. Germline values: CDR1 SGHTA, CDR2 FQGNSA. The V end was cut by 0 bases, the J end by 1 base, with 8 bases between. The CDR3 totals 15 residues. The CDR3 nucleotides read TGTGCCAGCAGCTTAGCAATAGCCGGCACAGATACGCAGTATTTT. It specifies CASSLAIAGTDTQYF.

This clonotype occurred a few times. This chain links TRBV20-1 with TRBJ2-7; D assignment may be TRBD1 or TRBD2 (6 bases each). Germline loops: CDR1 DFQATT, CDR2 SNEGSKA (reference sequence). The CDR3 extends over 13 amino acids. Trimming stripped 5 bases from V and 1 base from J, with 12 bases between. CDR3 nucleotides: TGCAGTGCTGCCCGGAGGGGGTCCTACGAGCAGTACTTC. It encodes CSAARRGSYEQYF.

The CDR3 reads CSARDGGGSYNEQFF. Written as DNA, the CDR3 is TGCAGTGCTAGAGACGGGGGGGGCTCCTACAATGAGCAGTTCTTC. J is TRBJ2-1 and V is TRBV20-1, with 8 bases matching TRBD2. V shed 0 bases, J shed 0 bases, and the junction held 1 base outside the gene matches. This CDR3 comprises 15 residues. CDR1 is DFQATT, CDR2 SNEGSKA, per germline (reference sequence).

The V call is TRBV6-5, the J call TRBJ2-1, with D hard to call. The J call may be faulty, since TRBJ2-7 better matches the DNA end. This CDR3 comprises 13 residues. Looked up from germline, CDR1 is MNHEY and CDR2 is SVGAGI. The CDR3: CASSFNRAGEQYF. DNA of the CDR3: TGTGCCAGCAGTTTCAATAGGGCTGGTGAGCAGTACTTC.

This chain connects TRBV4-3 to TRBJ2-5, with unresolved D. V was cut by 1 base and J by 5 bases, with 8 bases left in between. This CDR3 comprises 13 residues. CDR1 is LGHNA and CDR2 is YSLEER in the germline V gene. The CDR3 region is CASSQAPWETQYF. The CDR3 DNA reads as TGCGCCAGCAGCCAAGCCCCATGGGAGACCCAGTACTTC.

The chain links TRBV20-1 to TRBJ2-5; D possibly corresponds to TRBD2 (5 bases). The V end lost 3 bases, the J end lost 3 bases, and 17 bases lay between the germline ends. This CDR3 has 15 residues. Germline V lookup: CDR1 DFQATT, CDR2 SNEGSKA (reference sequence). The CDR3, as DNA: TGCAGTGCTAGTTATATTAGCCTAGCAGAAGAGACCCAGTACTTC. Its protein is CSASYISLAEETQYF.

V gene TRBV7-2 combines with J gene TRBJ2-1; no clear D. Germline assignment: CDR1 SGHTA and CDR2 FQGNSA. V was shortened by 2 bases and J by 6 bases, with 5 bases between the two germline ends. The CDR3 is 12 residues long. CDR3 amino acids: CASSLMFNEQFF. DNA of the CDR3: TGTGCCAGCAGCTTAATGTTCAATGAGCAGTTCTTC.

The chain links TRBV7-9 to TRBJ2-5; unclear D gene. Trimming took off 0 bases at V and 11 bases at J, with 13 bases between the two ends. Germline V gene lookup returns CDR1 SEHNR and CDR2 FQNEAQ (reference sequence). This CDR3 spans 13 amino acids. This CDR3 reads CASSLAGSSEQYF. In DNA form, the CDR3 reads TGTGCCAGCAGCTTAGCAGGCAGCTCAGAGCAGTACTTC.

This chain links TRBV19 with TRBJ2-2, with a possible D match to TRBD2 (5 bases). Germline V lookup: CDR1 LNHDA, CDR2 SQIVND (reference sequence). Between the trimmed V and J ends, which lost 7 bases and 6 bases, there was a span of 9 bases. The length of the CDR3 is 12 residues. DNA for the CDR3: TGTGCCAGTAAGCCCGGGGCCGGGGAGCTGTTTTTT. Translation: CASKPGAGELFF.

Of note for this clonotype: A much larger clonotype is one base distant, so this may be a read error. The CDR3 DNA is TGTGCCAGCAGGGACAGGGGGCACTACGAGCAGTACTTC. This translates into CASRDRGHYEQYF. The genes are TRBV2 and TRBJ2-7, with 11 bases matching TRBD1. In germline, CDR1 is SNHLY, CDR2 FYNNEI. The trim removed 6 bases at V and 3 bases at J, leaving 1 base unmatched. The CDR3 spans 13 residues.

The chain carries TRBV6-6 and TRBJ2-2; 7 nucleotides agree with TRBD1. Germline CDR1 is MNHNY and CDR2 is SVGAGI (reference sequence). This CDR3 comprises 17 residues. V shed 3 bases, J shed 7 bases, and the junction held 14 bases outside the gene matches. The CDR3 sequence is CASSYPDRDFKGGELFF. In DNA, the CDR3 is TGTGCCAGCAGTTATCCCGACAGGGATTTTAAGGGCGGGGAGCTGTTTTTT.

The rearrangement uses TRBV7-2 and TRBJ2-7; no definite D call. The CDR3 spans 13 residues. V was pared by 5 bases and J by 5 bases, with 13 bases between. In germline, CDR1 is SGHTA, CDR2 FQGNSA. The CDR3 coding sequence is TGTGCCAGCAGCCTACAGACAAGGGACGAGCAGTACTTC. Its protein product is CASSLQTRDEQYF.

The chain carries TRBV4-2 and TRBJ1-5; D may be TRBD1 (5 bases). The CDR3 consists of 17 residues. V lost 0 bases and J lost 3, with 15 bases in between. Per the germline V gene, CDR1 is LGHNA and CDR2 is YNFKEQ. CDR3 sequence: CASSQETGTEDNQPQHF. CDR3 nucleotide sequence: TGTGCCAGCAGCCAAGAGACTGGGACGGAAGACAATCAGCCCCAGCATTTT.

At least ten counts were recorded for this clonotype. CDR3 DNA: TGTGCCAGCAGCTTAGGGGGGACAGGGCGGTACGAGCAGTACTTC. Translation gives CASSLGGTGRYEQYF. The genes are TRBV13 and TRBJ2-1, with 9 bases lining up with TRBD1. The end of the DNA is better explained by TRBJ2-7, so the J call may be wrong. Germline V CDR1 and CDR2: PRHDT, FYEKMQ (reference sequence). The CDR3 has 15 amino acids.

The J gene is TRBJ2-5, the V gene TRBV29-1; 10 nucleotides line up with TRBD2. The CDR3 is made up of 13 amino acids. Germline values: CDR1 SQVTM, CDR2 ANQGSEA. Losses at the gene ends were 7 bases for V and 4 bases for J; bases not matched to a gene: 6. In DNA, the CDR3 is TGCAGCGGGCTAGCGGGAGATGGAGAGACCCAGTACTTC. Translation: CSGLAGDGETQYF.

Details on this clonotype: The conserved phenylalanine or tryptophan normally closing the CDR3 is absent here, so this likely arose from a read error. The chain carries TRBV6-1 and TRBJ2-5; weak D call: TRBD2 (6 bases). The DNA end is more similar to TRBJ2-1, so the J call may be wrong. The CDR3 length is 15 residues. CDR1 is MNHNS and CDR2 is SASEGT in the germline V gene. The CDR3 DNA reads TGTGCCAGCAGTGCCGGGACTCTCATTCGGTATGAGCAGTTCCTC. Its protein is CASSAGTLIRYEQFL.

This clonotype was counted a few times. V usage is TRBV28 and J usage is TRBJ1-6; no clear D gene. The germline V gene encodes CDR1 MDHEN and CDR2 SYDVKM. The CDR3 has 15 residues. With 2 bases removed from V and 10 bases from J, the gap between germline ends came to 15 bases. The CDR3 loop reads CASSLDSGNGSPLHF. CDR3 sequence (DNA): TGTGCCAGCAGTTTAGATTCGGGGAATGGGTCACCCCTCCACTTT. Variable domain in full (rest from reference TRBV28 and TRBJ1-6): DVKVTQSSRYLVKRTGEKVFLECVQDMDHENMFWYRQDPGLGLRLIYFSYDVKMKEKGDIPEGYSVSREKKERFSLILESASTNQTSMYLCASSLDSGNGSPLHFGNGTRLTVT.

This clonotype was observed a handful of times. This sequence joins TRBV12-3 or TRBV12-4 and TRBJ1-5, with 11 bases matching TRBD1. The CDR3 runs to 16 residues. J lost 4 bases, V lost 6 bases, and 8 bases had no gene match. The DNA for the CDR3 is TGTGCCAGCAGCCCTGTGGACAGGGGGCGAAATCAGCCCCAGCATTTT. It codes for CASSPVDRGRNQPQHF.

This sequence joins TRBV7-6 and TRBJ2-7; 9 bases are shared with TRBD2. Germline V CDR1 and CDR2: SGHVS, FNYEAQ. The CDR3 runs 16 residues. V was pared by 1 base and J by 7 bases, with 11 bases of the junction left unmatched. CDR3 region: CASSLEWSGGTLEQYF. Written as DNA, the CDR3 is TGTGCCAGCAGCTTAGAGTGGAGCGGGGGGACTTTGGAGCAGTACTTC.

This clonotype appeared once. This chain uses TRBV7-2 with TRBJ1-5; no definite D call. The CDR3 consists of 15 residues. Trimming pared 1 base from V and 6 bases from J, leaving 13 bases between. The V gene's germline CDR1 is SGHTA and CDR2 FQGNSA. The CDR3 nucleotides are TGTGCCAGCAGCTTAGGGGTGGCGGGTATTCAGCCCCAGCATTTT. It specifies CASSLGVAGIQPQHF.

This clonotype was counted a few times. The chain links TRBV4-3 to TRBJ2-7; 8 bases fit TRBD1. This CDR3 is built from 16 residues. Germline CDR1 LGHNA, CDR2 YSLEER. J was trimmed by 5 bases and V by 0 bases; bases with no gene match: 9. The chain's CDR3 is CASSQDQGQDWHEQYF. The CDR3 DNA reads as TGCGCCAGCAGCCAAGATCAGGGACAGGATTGGCACGAGCAGTACTTC.